Sequencing of this T cell receptor (beta chain) was carried out in a study of tumor and adjacent non-tumor tissue in lung cancer. Study context: Around 4 million productive TCRbeta reads were obtained per sample on average. Whole-study results and caveats: In normal lung, the top 100 clones were significantly more dominant than in tumor. Tumor TCR diversity, when higher, was linked to shorter survival. Tumor tissue had significantly higher TCR diversity than normal lung.

This sample's RNA came from whole unsorted tissue. The library came from three nested PCR rounds adapted from ARM-PCR protocols. A single record per CDR3 protein comes from TCRdb applying MiXCR to the multiplex PCR reads. Here the sample spans more than 85,000 distinct CDR3 sequences, roughly three fifths being singletons. This CDR3 has 15 amino acids. V was cut by 3 bases and J by 6 bases, with 16 bases left in between. CDR1 SGHAT and CDR2 FQNNGV come from the germline V gene. As concerns this clonotype: Its target is not known.

This rearrangement joins TRBV11-2 to TRBJ2-3; D gene uncertain. The TCR was taken from a man between 70 and 80 years old with non-small cell lung cancer. Sequencing was performed on lung tumor tissue. The CDR3 sequence: CASSFDWIVADTQYF. The DNA of the CDR3 is TGTGCCAGCAGCTTCGATTGGATCGTGGCGGATACGCAGTATTTT.